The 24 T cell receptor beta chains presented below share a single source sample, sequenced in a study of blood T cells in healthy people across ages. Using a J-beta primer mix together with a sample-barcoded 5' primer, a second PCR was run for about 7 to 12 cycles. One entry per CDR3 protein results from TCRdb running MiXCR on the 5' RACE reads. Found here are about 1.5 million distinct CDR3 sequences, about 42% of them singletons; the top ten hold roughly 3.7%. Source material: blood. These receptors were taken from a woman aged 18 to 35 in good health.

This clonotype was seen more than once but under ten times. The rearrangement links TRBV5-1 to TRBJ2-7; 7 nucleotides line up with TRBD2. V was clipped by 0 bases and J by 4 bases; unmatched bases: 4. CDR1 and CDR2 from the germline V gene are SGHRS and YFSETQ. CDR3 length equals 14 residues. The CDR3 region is CASSLAPGLYEQYF. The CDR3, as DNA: TGCGCCAGCAGCTTGGCCCCGGGACTATACGAGCAGTACTTC.

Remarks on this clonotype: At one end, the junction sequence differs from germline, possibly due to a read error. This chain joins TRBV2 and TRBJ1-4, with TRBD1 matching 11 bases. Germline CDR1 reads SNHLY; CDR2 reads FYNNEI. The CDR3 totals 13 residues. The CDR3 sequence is CASSGTGGEKPFF. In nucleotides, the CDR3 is TGTGCCAGCAGTGGGACAGGGGGCGAAAAACCGTTTTTT.

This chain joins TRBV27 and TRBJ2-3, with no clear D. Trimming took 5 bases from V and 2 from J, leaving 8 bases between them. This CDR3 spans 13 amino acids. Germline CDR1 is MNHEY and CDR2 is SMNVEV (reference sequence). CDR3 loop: CASSLLYTDTQYF. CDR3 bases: TGTGCCAGCAGTCTACTTTACACAGATACGCAGTATTTT.

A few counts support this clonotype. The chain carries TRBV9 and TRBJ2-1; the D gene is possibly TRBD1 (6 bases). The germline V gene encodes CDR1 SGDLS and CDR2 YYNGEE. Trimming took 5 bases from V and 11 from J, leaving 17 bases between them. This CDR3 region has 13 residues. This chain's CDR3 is CASRPGHDYQQFF. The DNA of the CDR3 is TGTGCCAGCAGGCCGGGACACGACTACCAGCAGTTCTTC.

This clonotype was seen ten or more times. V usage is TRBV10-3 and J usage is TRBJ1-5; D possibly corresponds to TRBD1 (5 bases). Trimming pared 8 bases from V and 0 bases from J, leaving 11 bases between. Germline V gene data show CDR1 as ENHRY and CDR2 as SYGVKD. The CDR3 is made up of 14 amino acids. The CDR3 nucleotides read TGTGCCATCGGAACAGGCGATAGCAATCAGCCCCAGCATTTT. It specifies CAIGTGDSNQPQHF.

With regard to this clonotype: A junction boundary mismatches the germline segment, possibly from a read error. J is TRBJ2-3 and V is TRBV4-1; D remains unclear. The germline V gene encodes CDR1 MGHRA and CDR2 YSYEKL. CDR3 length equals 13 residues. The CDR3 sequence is CASSQYSTDTHYF. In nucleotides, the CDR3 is TGCGCCAGCAGCCAGTACAGCACAGATACGCATTATTTT.

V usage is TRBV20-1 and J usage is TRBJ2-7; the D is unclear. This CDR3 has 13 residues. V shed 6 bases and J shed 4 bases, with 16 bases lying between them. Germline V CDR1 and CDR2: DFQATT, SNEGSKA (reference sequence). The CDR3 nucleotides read TGCAGTGCCCTAATGGACCAGTTATACGAGCAGTACTTC. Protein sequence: CSALMDQLYEQYF.

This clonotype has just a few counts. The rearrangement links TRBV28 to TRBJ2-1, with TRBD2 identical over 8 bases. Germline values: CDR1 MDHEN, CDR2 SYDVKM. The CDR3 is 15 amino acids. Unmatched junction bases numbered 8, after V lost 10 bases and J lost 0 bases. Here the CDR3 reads CATYTGTSSYNEQFF. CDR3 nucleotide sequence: TGTGCCACCTACACCGGGACTAGCTCCTACAATGAGCAGTTCTTC.

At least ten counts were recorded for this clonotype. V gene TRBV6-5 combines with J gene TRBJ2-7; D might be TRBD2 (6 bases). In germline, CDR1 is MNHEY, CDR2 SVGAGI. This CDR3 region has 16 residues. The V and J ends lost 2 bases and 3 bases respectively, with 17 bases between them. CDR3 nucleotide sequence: TGTGCCAGCAGTTACGAAGGGACTCCGATGTTCTACGAGCAGTACTTC. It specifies CASSYEGTPMFYEQYF.

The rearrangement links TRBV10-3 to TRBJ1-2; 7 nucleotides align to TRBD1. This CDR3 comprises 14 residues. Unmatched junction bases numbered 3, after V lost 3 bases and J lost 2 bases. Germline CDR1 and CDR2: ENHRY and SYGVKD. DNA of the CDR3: TGTGCCATCAGTGATAGGGGGCCCAACTATGGCTACACCTTC. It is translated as CAISDRGPNYGYTF.

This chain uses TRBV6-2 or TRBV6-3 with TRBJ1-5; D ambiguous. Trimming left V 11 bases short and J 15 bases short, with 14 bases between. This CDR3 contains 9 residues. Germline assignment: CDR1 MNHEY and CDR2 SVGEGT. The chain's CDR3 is CAGFLRGHF. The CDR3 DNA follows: TGTGCCGGCTTCCTCCGCGGGCATTTT.

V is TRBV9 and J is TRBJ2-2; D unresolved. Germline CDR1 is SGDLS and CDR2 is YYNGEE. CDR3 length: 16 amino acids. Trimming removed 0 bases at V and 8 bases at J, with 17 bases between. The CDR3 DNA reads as TGTGCCAGCAGCGTAGAAAGCGCCCCGTCCGTGGGGGAGCTGTTTTTT. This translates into CASSVESAPSVGELFF.

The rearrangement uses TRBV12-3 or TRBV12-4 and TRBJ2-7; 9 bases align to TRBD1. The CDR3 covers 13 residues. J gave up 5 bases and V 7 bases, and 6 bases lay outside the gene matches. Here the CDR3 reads CASMDRGIHEQYF. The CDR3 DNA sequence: TGTGCCAGCATGGACAGGGGAATCCACGAGCAGTACTTC.

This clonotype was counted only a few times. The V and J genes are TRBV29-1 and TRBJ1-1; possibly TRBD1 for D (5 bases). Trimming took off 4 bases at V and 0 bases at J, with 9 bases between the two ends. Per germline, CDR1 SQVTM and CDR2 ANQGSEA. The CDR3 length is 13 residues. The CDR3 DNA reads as TGCAGCGTTGGGGGGGTAATGAACACTGAAGCTTTCTTT. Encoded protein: CSVGGVMNTEAFF. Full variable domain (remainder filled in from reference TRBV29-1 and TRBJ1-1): SAVISQKPSRDICQRGTSLTIQCQVDSQVTMMFWYRQQPGQSLTLIATANQGSEATYESGFVIDKFPISRPNLTFSTLTVSNMSPEDSSIYLCSVGGVMNTEAFFGQGTRLTVV.

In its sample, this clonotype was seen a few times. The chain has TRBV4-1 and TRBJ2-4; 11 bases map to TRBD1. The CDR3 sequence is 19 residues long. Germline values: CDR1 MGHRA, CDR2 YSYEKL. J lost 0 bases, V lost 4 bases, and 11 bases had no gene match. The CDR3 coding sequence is TGCGCCAGCAGCCCCATAGGACAGGGGGCAGTGGGAGCCAAAAACATTCAGTACTTC. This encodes CASSPIGQGAVGAKNIQYF.

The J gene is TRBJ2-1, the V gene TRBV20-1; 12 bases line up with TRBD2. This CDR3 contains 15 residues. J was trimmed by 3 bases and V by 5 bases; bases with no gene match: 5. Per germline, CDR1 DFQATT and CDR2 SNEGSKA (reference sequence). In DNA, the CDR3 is TGCAGTGCTTACGCTAGCGGGGGGGACTACAATGAGCAGTTCTTC. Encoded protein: CSAYASGGDYNEQFF.

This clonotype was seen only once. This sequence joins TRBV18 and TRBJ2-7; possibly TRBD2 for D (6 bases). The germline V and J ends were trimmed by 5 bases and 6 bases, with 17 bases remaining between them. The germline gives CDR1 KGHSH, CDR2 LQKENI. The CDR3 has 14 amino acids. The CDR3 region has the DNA TGTGCCAGCTCATCCCCGGGGGTCCCCTCCGAGCAGTACTTC. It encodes CASSSPGVPSEQYF.

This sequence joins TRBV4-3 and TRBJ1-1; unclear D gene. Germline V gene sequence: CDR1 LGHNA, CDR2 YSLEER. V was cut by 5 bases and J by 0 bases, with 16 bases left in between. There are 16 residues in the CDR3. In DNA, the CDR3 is TGCGCCAGCAGCTCGGTCGTGGGGTCCGTGAACACTGAAGCTTTCTTT. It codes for CASSSVVGSVNTEAFF.

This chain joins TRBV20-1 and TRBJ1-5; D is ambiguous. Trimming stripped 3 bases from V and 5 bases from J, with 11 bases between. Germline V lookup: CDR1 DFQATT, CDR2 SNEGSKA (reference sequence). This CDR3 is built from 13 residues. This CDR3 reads CSASMGYDQPQHF. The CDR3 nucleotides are TGCAGTGCTAGTATGGGGTATGATCAGCCCCAGCATTTT.

The DNA of the CDR3 is TGTGCCAGCAGCGCGCGGACAGGGGTTGACACTGAAGCTTTCTTT. Translating it yields CASSARTGVDTEAFF. V gene TRBV7-9 combines with J gene TRBJ1-1; TRBD1 matches at 9 bases. Trimming took 5 bases from V and 3 from J; bases not matched to a gene: 7. The CDR3 length is 15 residues. Looked up from germline, CDR1 is SEHNR and CDR2 is FQNEAQ (reference sequence). The whole variable domain, filled in from reference TRBV7-9 and TRBJ1-1, reads DTGVSQNPRHKITKRGQNVTFRCDPISEHNRLYWYRQTLGQGPEFLTYFQNEAQLEKSRLLSDRFSAERPKGSFSTLEIQRTEQGDSAMYLCASSARTGVDTEAFFGQGTRLTVV.

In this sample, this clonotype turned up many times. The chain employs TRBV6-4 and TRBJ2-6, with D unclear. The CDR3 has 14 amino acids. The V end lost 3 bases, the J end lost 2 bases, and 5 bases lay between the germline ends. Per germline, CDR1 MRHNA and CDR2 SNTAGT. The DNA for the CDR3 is TGTGCCAGCAGTGAATCTACTGGGGCCAACGTCCTGACTTTC. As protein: CASSESTGANVLTF.

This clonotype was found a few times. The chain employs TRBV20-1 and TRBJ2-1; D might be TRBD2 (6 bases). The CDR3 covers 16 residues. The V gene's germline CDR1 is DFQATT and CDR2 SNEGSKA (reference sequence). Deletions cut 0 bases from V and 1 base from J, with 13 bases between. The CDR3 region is CSARDQRRGSYNEQFF. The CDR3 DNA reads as TGCAGTGCTAGAGATCAAAGGCGGGGTTCCTACAATGAGCAGTTCTTC.

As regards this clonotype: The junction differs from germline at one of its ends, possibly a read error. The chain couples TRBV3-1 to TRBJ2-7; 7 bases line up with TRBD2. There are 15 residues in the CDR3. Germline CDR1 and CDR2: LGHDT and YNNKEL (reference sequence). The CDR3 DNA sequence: TGTGCCGGCAGCCAAGTCGGGAGGCCGGCCTACGAGCAGTACTTC. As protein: CAGSQVGRPAYEQYF.

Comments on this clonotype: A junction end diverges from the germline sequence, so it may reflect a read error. The CDR3 DNA reads TGCAGTGCTTCTGTACAGCTCTCGTGGGTAAACTATGACTACACCTTC. Protein product: CSASVQLSWVNYDYTF. The chain has TRBV20-1 and TRBJ1-2; unclear D gene. This CDR3 has 16 amino acids. The germline CDR1 and CDR2 sequences are DFQATT and SNEGSKA (reference sequence).